Given below is one T cell receptor beta chain in context. Sample-barcoded 5' priming and a J-beta primer mix drove a second PCR of roughly 7 to 11 cycles. TCRdb reprocessed the 5' RACE reads with MiXCR, giving one entry per CDR3 protein. The sample has fewer than 2,000,000 distinct CDR3 sequences; roughly 32% are singletons. The CDR3 spans 13 residues. V gave up 3 bases and J gave up 3 bases, with 8 bases separating them. These data originate in a study of blood T cells in healthy people across ages. Extraction of total RNA produced a minimum of 5 micrograms from each sample. The chain carries TRBV12-3 or TRBV12-4 and TRBJ1-1, with D unclear. The specimen was blood. The origin of this receptor is a woman in her twenties or thirties in good health. CDR3 sequence (DNA): TGTGCCAGCAGTTTCGCCATTCACACTGAAGCTTTCTTT. Protein sequence: CASSFAIHTEAFF.